The following is a TCR beta chain sequence with its context. This entry is derived from a study of blood T cell repertoires in COVID-19. Study overall: T cells, B-cell-depleted T cells, or PBMCs supplied cDNA or gDNA.

Germline CDR1 PRHDT, CDR2 FYEKMQ (reference sequence). Trimming removed 1 base from V and 4 bases from J, with 20 bases in between. This CDR3 spans 17 amino acids. In the authors' methods: It was from reference gene primer amplification that nucleated cell counts were estimated. Here immunoSEQ multiplex PCR was the method, and the copy in TCRdb shows in-frame clones only, minus some. The DNA was the basis for D and trimming; V, J and clone size are from that table. The repertoire consists of some 220,000 clones, with around 80% occurring once and the leading ten covering roughly 12%. The sequencing input was peripheral blood. The sequence was collected from a human donor in a cohort sampled during active COVID-19. The rearrangement links TRBV13 to TRBJ2-7; D possibly corresponds to TRBD2 (5 bases). The CDR3 bases are TGTGCCAGCAGCTTAGTCCGGCTAGAGGAGGTAGGGTACGAGCAGTACTTC. The encoded protein is CASSLVRLEEVGYEQYF.